Following are 14 T cell receptor beta chains from one sample sequenced in a study of cytomegalovirus exposure and HLA in healthy donors. It was with 60 Vbeta and 13 Jbeta primers that the PCR ran. Profiling relied on immunoSEQ multiplex PCR, and the TCRdb table lists in-frame clones only, not all of them. The sample data list around 150,000 clones. The sequencing sample was made of PBMCs. Receptors were obtained from a young man in good health and CMV-seronegative.

The V gene is TRBV9, the J gene TRBJ2-1, with TRBD2 matching 8 bases. The junction had 14 bases not matched to a gene; V was cut back by 4 bases and J by 8 bases. The CDR3 has 16 residues. Germline V CDR1 and CDR2: SGDLS, YYNGEE. CDR3 sequence (DNA): TGTGCCAGCAGCTCTCCAGCGGGAGCGATCGTTGATGAGCAGTTCTTC. This gives the protein CASSSPAGAIVDEQFF.

The chain recombines TRBV28 with TRBJ1-4; TRBD1 matches 10 bases. CDR3 length: 15 amino acids. The germline gives CDR1 MDHEN, CDR2 SYDVKM. V lost 5 bases to trimming and J lost 5 bases; unmatched junction nucleotides: 5. Written as DNA, the CDR3 is TGTGCCAGCAGTACTCGGGGACAGGGGAATGAAAAACTGTTTTTT. Translation: CASSTRGQGNEKLFF.

CDR3 DNA sequence: TGCGCCAGCAGCTTGGACGGGAGGGCCTTTCTTACTGAGCAGTTCTTC. It is translated as CASSLDGRAFLTEQFF. The chain is built from TRBV5-1 and TRBJ2-1, with 8 bases lining up with TRBD2. CDR1 and CDR2 from the germline V gene are SGHRS and YFSETQ. The CDR3 covers 16 residues. With V trimmed by 0 bases and J by 9 bases, 11 bases remained unmatched.

The chain employs TRBV2 and TRBJ2-7, with unresolved D. CDR1 and CDR2 from the germline V gene are SNHLY and FYNNEI. V lost 9 bases to trimming and J lost 4 bases, with 13 bases between them. The CDR3 sequence is 12 residues long. Here the CDR3 DNA reads TGTGCCAGTCTGATCCCCAGTTACGAGCAGTACTTC. Translation gives CASLIPSYEQYF.

CDR3 in DNA: TGTGCCAGCAGCCTGGGACAGGGCACCTACAATGAGCAGTTCTTC. As protein: CASSLGQGTYNEQFF. The rearrangement joins TRBV6-6 to TRBJ2-1; 9 nucleotides agree with TRBD1. With V trimmed by 6 bases and J by 2 bases, 5 bases remained unmatched. Germline CDR1 MNHNY, CDR2 SVGAGI (reference sequence). This CDR3 spans 15 amino acids.

V gene TRBV14 combines with J gene TRBJ2-5; TRBD2 agrees at 7 bases. The J segment lost 4 bases and the V segment lost 4 bases, leaving 9 bases of the junction unmatched. Looked up from germline, CDR1 is SGHDN and CDR2 is FVKESK. The CDR3 runs to 15 residues. The CDR3 sequence is CASSRGGSKGETQYF. CDR3 DNA sequence: TGTGCCAGCAGCCGGGGCGGGAGTAAGGGAGAGACCCAGTACTTC.

The chain uses TRBV4-2 and TRBJ2-7; 10 nucleotides line up with TRBD2. Trimming cost V 0 bases and J 2 bases; bases outside gene matches: 7. The CDR3 has 17 residues. CDR1 LGHNA and CDR2 YNFKEQ come from the germline V gene. CDR3 nucleotide sequence: TGTGCCAGCAGCCAAGATTCTAGCGGGAGCCGGACCTACGAGCAGTACTTC. This gives the protein CASSQDSSGSRTYEQYF.

The J gene is TRBJ1-5, the V gene TRBV5-6; D remains unclear. Germline-derived CDR1 and CDR2 are SGHDT and YYEEEE. Trimming pared 2 bases from V and 1 base from J, leaving 10 bases between. The CDR3 loop spans 15 amino acids. The CDR3 DNA reads TGTGCCAGCAGCTTCCGCAGGATAAGCAATCAGCCCCAGCATTTT. This sequence encodes CASSFRRISNQPQHF.

The V gene is TRBV7-3, the J gene TRBJ2-1, with D uncertain. Germline CDR1 SGHTA, CDR2 FQGTGA. The germline V and J ends were trimmed by 5 bases and 0 bases, with 14 bases remaining between them. The CDR3 length is 16 residues. Here the CDR3 DNA reads TGTGCCAGCAGCCATAGCCCATCCAGCTCCTACAATGAGCAGTTCTTC. Translated: CASSHSPSSSYNEQFF.

The rearrangement links TRBV29-1 to TRBJ2-7, with TRBD1 as a possible D gene (5 bases). This CDR3 has 12 amino acids. Germline CDR1 SQVTM, CDR2 ANQGSEA. V gave up 3 bases and J gave up 1 base, with 7 bases separating them. The CDR3 reads CSVDKGSYEQYF. CDR3 coding DNA: TGCAGCGTTGATAAGGGGTCCTACGAGCAGTACTTC.

This chain uses TRBV19 with TRBJ2-1; D remains unclear. Germline loops: CDR1 LNHDA, CDR2 SQIVND (reference sequence). Trimming removed 2 bases from V and 0 bases from J, with 5 bases in between. The CDR3 runs to 14 residues. CDR3 loop: CASSIWSSYNEQFF. The CDR3 DNA reads as TGTGCCAGTAGTATATGGAGCTCCTACAATGAGCAGTTCTTC.

The chain links TRBV6-1 to TRBJ2-6; 8 bases agree with TRBD1. Germline V gene lookup returns CDR1 MNHNS and CDR2 SASEGT. Trimming took 4 bases from V and 2 from J; bases not matched to a gene: 4. The CDR3 spans 16 residues. The CDR3 sequence: CASSADRGTGANVLTF. DNA for the CDR3: TGTGCCAGCAGTGCCGACAGGGGAACTGGGGCCAACGTCCTGACTTTC.

The rearrangement joins TRBV6-1 to TRBJ1-1, with D maybe TRBD1 (5 bases). Trimming removed 1 base at V and 0 bases at J, with 12 bases between. This CDR3 has 16 residues. Germline loops: CDR1 MNHNS, CDR2 SASEGT. Written as DNA, the CDR3 is TGTGCCAGCAGTGAAGATCCCGACAGCATGAACACTGAAGCTTTCTTT. Its translation is CASSEDPDSMNTEAFF.

V is TRBV19 and J is TRBJ2-5; 11 positions match TRBD2. Near its end, the DNA agrees better with TRBJ2-7, so the J call may be wrong. The germline V gene encodes CDR1 LNHDA and CDR2 SQIVND (reference sequence). This CDR3 region has 13 residues. Here the CDR3 reads CASGLAGSYEQYF. In DNA, the CDR3 is TGTGCCAGCGGACTAGCGGGCTCCTACGAGCAGTACTTC.